These T cell receptor beta chains were read from a single sample in a study of Ad26.COV2.S vaccination and SARS-CoV-2 variants. Libraries were prepared by immunoSEQ multiplex PCR; TCRdb keeps only in-frame clonotypes and omits some of them. In the table there are about 680,000 clones, more than 80% of which are singletons. The sample here was peripheral blood, taken in a trial of Ad26.COV2.S vaccine versus placebo. The receptors were gathered from a person between 18 and 60 years old who received the Ad26.COV2.S COVID-19 vaccine or a placebo. The CDR3 runs from the conserved cysteine through the conserved F or W. The order of the fields is V gene, clone size, D gene, J gene, CDR3 protein, CDR3 DNA. The D gene is left open where the match is weak. The size of a clone is reported for some rows only, either as once, few or many, or as a class for expanded clones.

TRBV5-6	NA	TRBD1	TRBJ1-4	CASSGGGGFSEKLFF	TGTGCCAGCAGCGGAGGAGGGGGCTTTTCTGAAAAACTGTTTTTT
TRBV5-4	NA	NA	TRBJ2-7	CASSLPQVPYEQYF	TGTGCCAGCAGCTTGCCGCAGGTTCCCTACGAGCAGTACTTC
TRBV3-1/TRBV3-2	NA	NA	TRBJ2-7	CASRIRVGGPSYEQYF	TGTGCCAGCAGGATTCGGGTAGGCGGCCCATCCTACGAGCAGTACTTC
TRBV30	NA	NA	TRBJ2-5	CAWSPRETQYF	TGTGCCTGGAGCCCCAGGGAGACCCAGTACTTC
TRBV18	NA	TRBD1	TRBJ2-4	CASSLGTGENIQYF	TGTGCCAGCTCACTTGGGACAGGGGAGAACATTCAGTACTTC
TRBV6-1	NA	TRBD1	TRBJ2-7	CASRPGTDGYEQYF	TGTGCCAGCAGGCCTGGGACAGACGGGTACGAGCAGTACTTC
TRBV5-3	once	TRBD1	TRBJ1-4	CARSQRRQGLSEKLFF	TGTGCCAGAAGCCAACGGAGACAGGGTCTTTCTGAAAAACTGTTTTTT
TRBV6-5	many	NA	TRBJ2-7	CASAPGGFLYEQYF	TGTGCCAGCGCCCCGGGTGGGTTCCTCTACGAGCAGTACTTC
TRBV6-5	NA	NA	TRBJ2-3	CASSRDSTDTQYF	TGTGCCAGCAGCCGGGACAGCACAGATACGCAGTATTTT
TRBV27	NA	TRBD1	TRBJ1-1	CASRGQGEAFF	TGTGCAAGCAGGGGGCAGGGTGAAGCTTTCTTT
TRBV12-5	NA	TRBD2	TRBJ2-2	CASALSWAAGAGTGELFF	TGTGCTAGTGCCTTGAGTTGGGCAGCGGGAGCTGGCACCGGGGAGCTGTTTTTT
TRBV14	NA	NA	TRBJ2-4	CASSHFLDRNIQYF	TGTGCCAGCAGCCACTTTTTGGATCGAAACATTCAGTACTTC
TRBV3-1/TRBV3-2	NA	NA	TRBJ2-1	CASSQTDFNEQFF	TGTGCCAGCAGCCAAACGGACTTTAATGAGCAGTTCTTC
TRBV7-2	NA	NA	TRBJ1-5	CASSLGYSNQPQHF	TGTGCCAGCAGCTTAGGGTATAGCAATCAGCCCCAGCATTTT
TRBV6-6	NA	TRBD1	TRBJ1-3	CASSSLQGAGNTIYF	TGTGCCAGCAGTTCCCTACAGGGGGCCGGAAACACCATATATTTT
TRBV18	NA	NA	TRBJ2-7	CASSWGNNGYEQYF	TGTGCCAGCTCATGGGGGAATAATGGTTACGAGCAGTACTTC
TRBV27	once	TRBD2	TRBJ2-1	CASTSTSGPYNEQFF	TGTGCCAGCACCAGTACTAGCGGTCCCTACAATGAGCAGTTCTTC
TRBV7-3	NA	NA	TRBJ2-3	CASSYRGISADTQYF	TGTGCCAGCAGCTACCGGGGGATCTCCGCAGATACGCAGTATTTT
TRBV27	NA	TRBD1	TRBJ2-4	CASTTGGIQYF	TGTGCCAGCACGACAGGGGGCATTCAGTACTTC
TRBV2	NA	TRBD1	TRBJ1-3	CASMDRGINTIYF	TGTGCCAGCATGGACAGGGGGATCAACACCATATATTTT
TRBV27	NA	NA	TRBJ2-3	CASSWAGRMTDTQYF	TGTGCCAGCAGTTGGGCGGGAAGGATGACAGATACGCAGTATTTT
TRBV19	NA	NA	TRBJ1-6	CASTMGPETYNSPLHF	TGTGCCAGTACCATGGGGCCGGAGACCTATAATTCACCCCTCCACTTT
TRBV27	NA	NA	TRBJ2-1	CASSSQDNEQFF	TGTGCCAGCAGTTCCCAGGATAATGAGCAGTTCTTC
TRBV6-5	NA	TRBD1	TRBJ1-5	CASSSGGQGANQPQHF	TGTGCCAGCAGTTCAGGGGGGCAGGGAGCAAATCAGCCCCAGCATTTT
TRBV5-1	NA	TRBD2	TRBJ2-7	CASSFAGGTYEQYF	TGCGCCAGCAGCTTCGCGGGAGGGACCTACGAGCAGTACTTC
TRBV19	NA	NA	TRBJ2-5	CASRRTAQETQYF	TGTGCCAGTCGCCGGACAGCCCAAGAGACCCAGTACTTC
TRBV18	NA	NA	TRBJ2-5	CASSPGETQYF	TGTGCCAGCTCACCGGGCGAGACCCAGTACTTC
TRBV5-1	NA	TRBD2	TRBJ2-7	CASSTRTSAYEQYF	TGCGCCAGCAGCACTCGGACTAGCGCCTACGAGCAGTACTTC
TRBV6-5	NA	TRBD1	TRBJ1-2	CASSPWTGGYTF	TGTGCCAGCAGTCCCTGGACAGGGGGCTACACCTTC
TRBV19	once	TRBD2	TRBJ2-2	CASFPGLAGGNTGELFF	TGTGCCAGTTTCCCCGGGCTAGCGGGGGGCAACACCGGGGAGCTGTTTTTT